The TCR beta chain described here comes from a study of radiation and T cells in renal cell carcinoma. This table comes from immunoSEQ multiplex PCR, and its TCRdb copy is limited to in-frame clones, with some not included. This sample yields roughly 130,000 clones, of which 70% to 90% are seen a single time; almost 6% belongs to the top ten. The sample's time point: blood 2 weeks post-SBRT. Specified treatment: 15 Gy SBRT to primary tumor, nephrectomy 4 weeks later. Radiation-treated patients gave blood at baseline, week 2 and week 4. The CDR3 totals 15 residues. Germline V gene sequence: CDR1 KGHSH, CDR2 LQKENI. J lost 3 bases, V lost 5 bases, and 3 bases had no gene match.

This TCR was sampled from a woman between 65 and 79 years old with renal cell carcinoma. The gene calls are TRBV18 and TRBJ1-5; 11 bases are shared with TRBD1. The sequenced sample was blood, obtained from a patient whose treatment included radiotherapy and nephrectomy. CDR3 residues: CASSGDRGNNQPQHF. The CDR3 nucleotides read TGTGCCAGCTCAGGGGACAGGGGGAACAATCAGCCCCAGCATTTT.